Described below is a single T cell receptor beta chain sequence and its context. Antigen: not known. The germline CDR1 and CDR2 sequences are SGHRS and YFSETQ. CDR3 length: 17 residues. Trimming removed 0 bases from V and 8 bases from J, with 18 bases in between. Here immunoSEQ multiplex PCR was the method, and the copy in TCRdb shows in-frame clones only, minus some. The sample lists 11,000 to 15,000 clones, over 85% occurring once. The entry originates in a study of T cell clonotyping in hematopoietic cell transplantation. General study points: After transplant, recipient diversity fell while pathologically expanded clonotypes grew through day 180. Broader posttransplant TCR repertoire diversity was predicted by graft donor and pretransplant recipient Inverse Simpson Index values.

The specimen comprised PBMCs, sampled 30 days after allogeneic stem cell transplant. The chain is built from TRBV5-1 and TRBJ1-6, with D tentatively TRBD1 (5 bases). This clonotype was obtained from a male patient aged 60 to 75 who had an allogeneic stem cell transplant from an unrelated donor, so the T cells may come from the graft donor. Some clones in this sample may be carry-over from other donors' samples. The CDR3 nucleotides read TGCGCCAGCAGCTTGGGTAGTGGGGACGTACAGGATTCACCCCTCCACTTT. It codes for CASSLGSGDVQDSPLHF.